These 18 T cell receptor beta chains originate from one sample sequenced in a study of blood T cells in healthy people across ages. A second 7 to 11 cycle PCR used barcoded and J-beta primers. TCRdb fed the 5' RACE reads into MiXCR, producing one record per CDR3 protein. The sample lists about 580,000 distinct CDR3 sequences; roughly 43% were seen once. Sequenced: blood. The receptor source for this set is an elderly man in good health.

The V gene is TRBV29-1, the J gene TRBJ2-3; no clear D. In germline, CDR1 is SQVTM, CDR2 ANQGSEA. This CDR3 has 14 amino acids. Trimming removed 4 bases at V and 2 bases at J, with 13 bases between. CDR3 region: CSVVRVGITDTQYF. The CDR3 DNA sequence: TGCAGCGTTGTCCGAGTGGGGATCACAGATACGCAGTATTTT.

The chain is built from TRBV29-1 and TRBJ2-5, with D maybe TRBD2 (5 bases). Germline V lookup: CDR1 SQVTM, CDR2 ANQGSEA. The CDR3 sequence is 12 residues long. V was shortened by 4 bases and J by 1 base, with 7 bases between the two germline ends. The CDR3 is CSVVEGQETQYF. DNA of the CDR3: TGCAGCGTTGTCGAGGGCCAAGAGACCCAGTACTTC. The entire variable domain, with the rest obtained from reference TRBV29-1 and TRBJ2-5, is as follows: SAVISQKPSRDICQRGTSLTIQCQVDSQVTMMFWYRQQPGQSLTLIATANQGSEATYESGFVIDKFPISRPNLTFSTLTVSNMSPEDSSIYLCSVVEGQETQYFGPGTRLLVL.

The chain joins TRBV7-2 to TRBJ2-7; possible D gene TRBD1, 5 bases. Germline-derived CDR1 and CDR2 are SGHTA and FQGNSA. The CDR3 is made up of 15 amino acids. V lost 3 bases and J lost 4, with 16 bases in between. CDR3 region: CASSFYRQGIYEQYF. The CDR3 DNA reads as TGTGCCAGCAGCTTTTATAGGCAGGGAATTTACGAGCAGTACTTC.

Comment on this clonotype: This could be a read error, since a much larger clone is one nucleotide away. The chain joins TRBV5-1 to TRBJ2-5, with D perhaps TRBD1 (6 bases). Germline values: CDR1 SGHRS, CDR2 YFSETQ. The CDR3 sequence is 13 residues long. CDR3 residues: CASSSGTRESQYF. In DNA, the CDR3 is TGCGCCAGCAGCTCCGGGACACGAGAGTCCCAGTACTTC.

Only a few counts were recorded for this clonotype. The V gene is TRBV20-1, the J gene TRBJ2-3; D is perhaps TRBD1 or TRBD2 (5 bases each). Germline V lookup: CDR1 DFQATT, CDR2 SNEGSKA (reference sequence). V shed 5 bases and J shed 6 bases, with 12 bases lying between them. This CDR3 is 12 amino acids long. DNA of the CDR3: TGCAGTGCTGGACTGGGGCTGGATACGCAGTATTTT. It specifies CSAGLGLDTQYF.

The chain uses TRBV7-2 and TRBJ2-5; D is unresolved. V was cut by 5 bases and J by 5 bases, with 12 bases left in between. The CDR3 has 13 residues. Germline V gives CDR1 SGHTA, CDR2 FQGNSA. CDR3 region: CASSRDPRETQYF. Written as DNA, the CDR3 is TGTGCCAGCAGCAGAGACCCCCGGGAGACCCAGTACTTC. The full variable domain, rest sourced from reference TRBV7-2 and TRBJ2-5, is GAGVSQSPSNKVTEKGKDVELRCDPISGHTALYWYRQSLGQGLEFLIYFQGNSAPDKSGLPSDRFSAERTGGSVSTLTIQRTQQEDSAVYLCASSRDPRETQYFGPGTRLLVL.

The V gene is TRBV20-1, the J gene TRBJ2-1, with 7 bases aligning to TRBD2. The CDR3 runs 16 residues. The V gene's germline CDR1 is DFQATT and CDR2 SNEGSKA (reference sequence). Trimming cost V 6 bases and J 4 bases; bases outside gene matches: 15. CDR3 nucleotide sequence: TGCAGTGCCCTGGGAGCAATGGGGGAGGGATACAATGAGCAGTTCTTC. Translating it yields CSALGAMGEGYNEQFF.

The chain joins TRBV20-1 to TRBJ2-1, with 8 bases aligning to TRBD2. The CDR3 contains 15 residues. V lost 4 bases, J lost 6 bases, and 11 bases stayed unmatched. CDR1 and CDR2 (germline): DFQATT, SNEGSKA (reference sequence). This chain's CDR3 is CSAIHTSGYINEQFF. As DNA, the CDR3 is TGCAGTGCTATACATACTAGCGGCTATATCAATGAGCAGTTCTTC.

The J gene is TRBJ1-2, the V gene TRBV12-3 or TRBV12-4; D is ambiguous. CDR3 length: 14 amino acids. The V gene lost 1 base and the J gene lost 7 bases, with 13 bases spanning the gap. CDR3 sequence reads: CASSLGSTESGYTF. CDR3 coding DNA: TGTGCCAGCAGTTTAGGGTCGACGGAGAGTGGCTACACCTTC.

This clonotype was seen repeatedly, ten times or more. The J gene is TRBJ2-3, the V gene TRBV29-1; 12 bases match TRBD2. Unmatched junction bases numbered 5, after V lost 7 bases and J lost 3 bases. Per the germline V gene, CDR1 is SQVTM and CDR2 is ANQGSEA. The CDR3 is made up of 14 amino acids. The CDR3 is CSATTSGGTDTQYF. The CDR3 DNA follows: TGCAGCGCAACAACTAGCGGGGGGACAGATACGCAGTATTTT.

This clonotype was found many times. The chain couples TRBV6-6 to TRBJ2-1; 14 bases are shared with TRBD2. The CDR3 is 16 residues long. From germline, CDR1 is MNHNY and CDR2 SVGAGI (reference sequence). After removal of 2 bases from V and 5 bases from J, the junction contained 2 bases not matched to a gene. CDR3 in DNA: TGTGCCAGCAGTTACGCGGGACTAGCGGGAGACAATGAGCAGTTCTTC. Amino acids: CASSYAGLAGDNEQFF.

Many counts were recorded for this clonotype. V and J are TRBV6-5 and TRBJ2-3; TRBD2 aligns across 13 bases. With V trimmed by 0 bases and J by 4 bases, 4 bases remained unmatched. The CDR3 runs 17 residues. The germline gives CDR1 MNHEY, CDR2 SVGAGI. This CDR3 reads CASSYSRTSGSPDTQYF. As DNA, the CDR3 is TGTGCCAGCAGTTACTCCCGGACTAGCGGGAGCCCAGATACGCAGTATTTT.

This clonotype was detected only a few times. The V call is TRBV6-5, the J call TRBJ2-7; D assignment may be TRBD1 or TRBD2 (7 bases each). CDR3 length equals 15 residues. Looked up from germline, CDR1 is MNHEY and CDR2 is SVGAGI. The V end was cut by 4 bases, the J end by 7 bases, with 20 bases between. The CDR3 bases are TGTGCCAGCAGTTGGGGGACAGAGGACGGGGGGGAGCAGTACTTC. Translated: CASSWGTEDGGEQYF.

CDR3 DNA: TGCAGTGCAGGACTAGCGGGGGAAGATACGCAGTATTTT. Protein sequence: CSAGLAGEDTQYF. The chain is built from TRBV20-1 and TRBJ2-3; 13 bases are a match to TRBD2. The CDR3 consists of 13 residues. Trimming cost V 6 bases and J 5 bases; bases outside gene matches: 2. Germline CDR1 is DFQATT and CDR2 is SNEGSKA (reference sequence).

This clonotype was seen only a few times. The junction departs from the called germline gene at one end, perhaps through a read error. This chain links TRBV5-1 with TRBJ2-3; 7 bases fit TRBD1. The CDR3 length is 15 residues. Germline CDR1 SGHRS, CDR2 YFSETQ. The DNA for the CDR3 is TGTGCCAGCAGCTCACAGGGGCCCAGCACAGATACGCAGTATTTT. It specifies CASSSQGPSTDTQYF.

The genes are TRBV7-6 and TRBJ2-5; tentative D call: TRBD2 (5 bases). Germline V gene data show CDR1 as SGHVS and CDR2 as FNYEAQ. The CDR3 runs 16 residues. V lost 2 bases to trimming and J lost 0 bases, with 13 bases between them. The CDR3 DNA sequence: TGTGCCAGCAGCTTATCTCAGCGGCCGTACCAAGAGACCCAGTACTTC. Translating gives CASSLSQRPYQETQYF.

There are many counts of this clonotype. This rearrangement joins TRBV5-1 to TRBJ1-1; D not resolved. The germline V and J ends were trimmed by 3 bases and 0 bases, with 6 bases remaining between them. The CDR3 extends over 13 amino acids. CDR1 SGHRS and CDR2 YFSETQ come from the germline V gene. The CDR3 sequence: CASSSRMNTEAFF. DNA of the CDR3: TGCGCCAGCAGCTCCCGTATGAACACTGAAGCTTTCTTT.

This clonotype was seen a single time. The genes are TRBV20-1 and TRBJ2-1, with D perhaps assigned TRBD1 or TRBD2 (6 bases each). Between the trimmed V and J ends, which lost 0 bases and 6 bases, there was a span of 15 bases. Germline V gene data show CDR1 as DFQATT and CDR2 as SNEGSKA (reference sequence). The CDR3 has 15 amino acids. The CDR3 DNA is TGCAGTGCTAGAGACCCCATTCGGGGGCCCAATGAGCAGTTCTTC. Its protein is CSARDPIRGPNEQFF.